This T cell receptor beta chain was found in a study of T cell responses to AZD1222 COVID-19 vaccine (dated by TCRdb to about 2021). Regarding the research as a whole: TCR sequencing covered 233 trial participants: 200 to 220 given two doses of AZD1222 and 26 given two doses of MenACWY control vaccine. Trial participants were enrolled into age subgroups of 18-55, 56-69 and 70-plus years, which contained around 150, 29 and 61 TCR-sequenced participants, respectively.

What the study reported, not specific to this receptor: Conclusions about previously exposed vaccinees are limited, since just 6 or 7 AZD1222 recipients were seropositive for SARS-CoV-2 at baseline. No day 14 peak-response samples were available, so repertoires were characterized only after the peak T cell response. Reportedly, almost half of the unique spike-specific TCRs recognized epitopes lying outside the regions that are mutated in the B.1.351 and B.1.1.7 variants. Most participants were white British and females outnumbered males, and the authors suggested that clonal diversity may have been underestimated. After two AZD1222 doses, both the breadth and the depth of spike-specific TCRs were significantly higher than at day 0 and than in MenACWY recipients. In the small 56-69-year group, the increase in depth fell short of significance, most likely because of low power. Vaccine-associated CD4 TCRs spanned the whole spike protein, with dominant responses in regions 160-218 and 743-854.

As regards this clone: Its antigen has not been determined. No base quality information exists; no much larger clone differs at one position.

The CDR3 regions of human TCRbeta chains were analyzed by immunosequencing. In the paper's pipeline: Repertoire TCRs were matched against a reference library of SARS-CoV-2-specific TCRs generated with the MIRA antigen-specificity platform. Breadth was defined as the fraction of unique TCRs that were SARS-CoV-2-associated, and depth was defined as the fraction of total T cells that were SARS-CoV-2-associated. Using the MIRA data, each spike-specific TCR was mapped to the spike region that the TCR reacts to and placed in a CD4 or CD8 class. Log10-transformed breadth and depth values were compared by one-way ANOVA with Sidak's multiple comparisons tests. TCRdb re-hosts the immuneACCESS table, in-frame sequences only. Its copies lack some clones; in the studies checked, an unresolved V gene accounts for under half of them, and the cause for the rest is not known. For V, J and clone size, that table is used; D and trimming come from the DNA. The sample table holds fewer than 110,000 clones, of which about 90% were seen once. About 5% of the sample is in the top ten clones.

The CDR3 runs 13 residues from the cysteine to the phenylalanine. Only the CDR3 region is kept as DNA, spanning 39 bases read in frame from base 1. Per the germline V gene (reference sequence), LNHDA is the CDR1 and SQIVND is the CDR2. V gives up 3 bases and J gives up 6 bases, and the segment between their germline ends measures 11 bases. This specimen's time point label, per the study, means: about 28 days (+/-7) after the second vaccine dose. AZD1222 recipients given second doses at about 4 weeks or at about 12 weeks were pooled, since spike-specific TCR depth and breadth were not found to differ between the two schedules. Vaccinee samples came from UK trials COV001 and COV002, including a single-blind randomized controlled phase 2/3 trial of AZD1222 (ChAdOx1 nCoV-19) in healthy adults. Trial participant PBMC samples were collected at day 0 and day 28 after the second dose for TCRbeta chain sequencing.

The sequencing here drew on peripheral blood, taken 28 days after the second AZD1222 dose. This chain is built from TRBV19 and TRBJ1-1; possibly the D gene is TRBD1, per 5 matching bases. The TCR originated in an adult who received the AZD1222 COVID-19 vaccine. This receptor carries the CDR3 CASSIGAGAEAFF. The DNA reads TGTGCCAGTAGTATCGGGGCCGGGGCTGAAGCTTTCTTT.